The 2 T cell receptor beta chains listed next were all sequenced from one sample in a study of cytomegalovirus exposure and HLA in healthy donors (dated 2017 in TCRdb). Libraries were constructed by the immunoSEQ multiplex PCR assay. A mixture of 60 forward primers for TCR Vbeta segments and 13 reverse primers for TCR Jbeta segments was used in the multiplex PCR. TCRdb took over this immuneACCESS table, retaining in-frame rearrangements with V and J assigned. Such tables are incomplete; in checked studies, under half of the missing clones stem from an unresolved V gene, and the remainder is unexplained. The sample table records some 190,000 clones; less than 85% of these occur just once. Approximately 5% of the sample rests with the top ten. Sample: PBMCs. The source is a man aged 25 to 40 in good health and CMV-seropositive.

This rearrangement joins TRBV27 to TRBJ1-5; weak D call: TRBD1 (5 bases). From germline, CDR1 is MNHEY and CDR2 SMNVEV (reference sequence). The CDR3 sequence is 16 residues long. Trimming cost V 0 bases and J 1 base, with 10 bases left between them. CDR3 DNA: TGTGCCAGCAGTTTATCGACAGAAGGGAGCAATCAGCCCCAGCATTTT. It translates to CASSLSTEGSNQPQHF.

The chain is built from TRBV27 and TRBJ1-5; D perhaps matches TRBD1 (5 bases). CDR1 is MNHEY, CDR2 SMNVEV, per germline (reference sequence). The V gene lost 6 bases and the J gene lost 3 bases, with 15 bases spanning the gap. The CDR3 runs 15 residues. CDR3 nucleotides: TGTGCCAGCAGCCGGAATCAGGGCAACAATCAGCCCCAGCATTTT. Protein sequence: CASSRNQGNNQPQHF.